This T cell receptor (beta chain) came from a study of molecular identifiers for immune sequencing clone quantification. Deletions cut 5 bases from V and 4 bases from J, with 11 bases between. The CDR3 is 13 residues long. Details on this clonotype: The antigen remains undetermined.

Bulk libraries came from a prior protocol with listed TCR primers. TCRdb independently ran MiXCR on the PCR reads; one entry per CDR3 protein. The sample shows 79,000 or so distinct CDR3 sequences, approximately 23% of them seen only once. Naive CD8 T cells were sorted as CD8+CD4-CCR7+CD45RA+. General study points: Spiked Jurkat TCR RNA equal to one cell could reportedly be picked out among some 1 million naive cells.

Specimen: naive CD8+ T cells from blood, with Jurkat cell RNA spiked in. The subset was: FACS-sorted CD8+CD4-CCR7+CD45RA+ naive T cells. This clonotype originated in a human donor in good health. Some libraries in this study had Jurkat cell RNA spiked in. The genes are TRBV12-3 or TRBV12-4 and TRBJ1-2; TRBD1 is a possible D gene (5 bases). CDR3 nucleotides: TGTGCCAGCAGTGGTGGGGCCCGCTATGGCTACACCTTC. This encodes CASSGGARYGYTF.